The entry below gives a single T cell receptor beta chain sequence along with its context. The antigen is unknown. This sample is drawn from a study of a mutant IDH1 vaccine in newly diagnosed glioma. Study as a whole: The sex distribution of treated patients was around 60% male and around 38% female, with a mean age of roughly 40 years.

Specified time point: baseline, week 1 (first vaccination visit). Treatment denoted: pre-vaccination baseline after standard-of-care therapy. Assay: immunoSEQ multiplex PCR; the TCRdb copy retains only in-frame clones and omits some. The sample contains 70,000 to 100,000 clones, roughly 80% of which appear only once. General study findings and limits: Pseudoprogression apparently lacked any relation to changes in top peripheral T cell clonotypes.

Trimming at V came to 6 bases and at J to 6 bases, leaving 12 bases not matched to a gene. This CDR3 contains 15 residues. Per germline, CDR1 MNHNS and CDR2 SASEGT. The chain has TRBV6-1 and TRBJ2-3; the match to TRBD2 covers 7 bases. This specimen was PBMCs, taken from a glioma patient treated with radiotherapy, temozolomide or both. This clonotype originated in a man aged 35-49 years with glioma. Some clones in this sample may be carry-over from other donors' samples. CDR3 amino acids: CASSRAGVGGDTQYF. The DNA for the CDR3 is TGTGCCAGCAGCCGGGCGGGGGTCGGGGGGGATACGCAGTATTTT.